Listed here are 6 T cell receptor beta chains from one sample, sequenced in a study of blood T cell repertoires in COVID-19. Sequencing was performed with immunoSEQ multiplex PCR; in TCRdb, only in-frame clones are kept and a portion is missing. The data show approximately 280,000 clones, about 89% seen once. What was sequenced was peripheral blood. These receptors originate from a man between 40 and 49 years old with acute or convalescent COVID-19.

The V and J genes are TRBV4-1 and TRBJ2-1; TRBD1 is a possible D gene (6 bases). Germline V CDR1 and CDR2: MGHRA, YSYEKL. Trimming left V 5 bases short and J 2 bases short, with 13 bases between. The CDR3 spans 15 residues. CDR3 amino acids: CASSSPGVPYNEQFF. CDR3 coding DNA: TGCGCCAGCAGCTCGCCAGGGGTGCCCTACAATGAGCAGTTCTTC.

The chain recombines TRBV5-1 with TRBJ2-7; TRBD2 aligns across 7 bases. In germline, CDR1 is SGHRS, CDR2 YFSETQ. The CDR3 is 15 amino acids. V shed 0 bases and J 2 bases; nucleotides not matched to a gene: 5. CDR3: CASSLETGGTYEQYF. The DNA for the CDR3 is TGCGCCAGCAGCTTGGAAACGGGGGGAACCTACGAGCAGTACTTC.

This rearrangement joins TRBV5-1 to TRBJ2-2; TRBD2 matches 7 bases. Trimming cost V 1 base and J 4 bases; bases outside gene matches: 4. The CDR3 has 15 amino acids. Germline CDR1 and CDR2: SGHRS and YFSETQ. CDR3 amino acids: CASSLPGGGTGELFF. The CDR3 bases are TGCGCCAGCAGCTTGCCGGGGGGAGGCACCGGGGAGCTGTTTTTT.

Worth noting for this clone: No conserved phenylalanine or tryptophan ends this CDR3, so it is likely a read error. The DNA is left out, because the CDR3 cannot be placed on it with certainty; the CDR3 is given as TCRdb lists it. The chain has TRBV7-2 and TRBJ2-4; no DNA check was done on the table's D call, TRBD1. The CDR3 comprises 12 residues, both ends counted. CDR1 SGHTA and CDR2 FQGNSA come from the germline V gene. The CDR3 here is CASSPRAPSPKG.

The gene calls are TRBV5-1 and TRBJ2-3; 7 nucleotides align to TRBD1. The junction had 5 bases not matched to a gene; V was cut back by 4 bases and J by 3 bases. The CDR3 totals 14 residues. Germline loops: CDR1 SGHRS, CDR2 YFSETQ. CDR3 DNA: TGCGCCAGCAGCCGACAGGGCCTTACAGATACGCAGTATTTT. Its translation: CASSRQGLTDTQYF.

The chain combines TRBV24-1 with TRBJ1-5; no clear D gene. CDR3 length equals 16 residues. Germline assignment: CDR1 KGHDR and CDR2 SFDVKD. V lost 3 bases and J lost 2, with 13 bases in between. This CDR3 is CATSDPVMGGNQPQHF. CDR3 in DNA: TGTGCCACCAGTGATCCCGTTATGGGCGGCAATCAGCCCCAGCATTTT.